These 9 T cell receptor beta chains were all obtained from the same sample, sequenced in a study of T cell repertoires in cytomegalovirus infection. MiXCR, run by TCRdb on the reads, gives a single entry per CDR3 protein. Here the sample spans 340,000 or so distinct CDR3 sequences, 25% being singletons. Their recognized antigens are unknown. Sequenced material: cultured PBMCs, taken from culture after CMV antigen stimulation. Receptors originate from a human donor in good health (CMV status not recorded). Some clones in this sample may be carry-over from other donors' samples.

This clonotype was found many times. The gene calls are TRBV6-2 or TRBV6-3 and TRBJ2-2; maybe TRBD2 (6 bases). Germline CDR1 is MNHEY and CDR2 is SVGEGT. The CDR3 length is 12 residues. V lost 5 bases, J lost 5 bases, and 6 bases lay in between. This CDR3 reads CASSRGTGELFF. CDR3 nucleotide sequence: TGTGCCAGCAGTCGGGGGACCGGGGAGCTGTTTTTT.

V and J are TRBV6-2 or TRBV6-3 and TRBJ2-7; 13 bases map to TRBD2. Germline CDR1 reads MNHEY; CDR2 reads SVGEGT. V lost 5 bases, J lost 3 bases, and 7 bases stayed unmatched. This CDR3 contains 16 residues. The CDR3 loop reads CASSGGLAGSGYEQYF. CDR3 coding DNA: TGTGCCAGCAGTGGGGGACTAGCGGGAAGCGGCTACGAGCAGTACTTC.

This clonotype was observed a single time. The V gene is TRBV20-1, the J gene TRBJ1-1, with D unresolved. Trimming stripped 5 bases from V and 5 bases from J, with 15 bases between. The CDR3 is 13 residues long. CDR1 and CDR2 (germline): DFQATT, SNEGSKA (reference sequence). CDR3 region: CSAYVLEGTEAFF. The CDR3 DNA sequence: TGCAGTGCTTACGTTCTGGAGGGAACTGAAGCTTTCTTT.

This clonotype was counted a few times. The chain joins TRBV20-1 to TRBJ2-7; TRBD2 aligns across 13 bases. CDR1 DFQATT and CDR2 SNEGSKA come from the germline V gene (reference sequence). The trim removed 4 bases at V and 4 bases at J, leaving 16 bases unmatched. The CDR3 totals 18 residues. The CDR3 region is CSATPGLAGKGSGYEQYF. DNA of the CDR3: TGCAGTGCTACACCGGGACTAGCGGGAAAGGGCTCCGGTTACGAGCAGTACTTC.

The gene calls are TRBV4-3 and TRBJ1-1; tentative D call: TRBD1 (5 bases). Germline assignment: CDR1 LGHNA and CDR2 YSLEER. The length of the CDR3 is 16 residues. The ends were cut back, 3 bases at V and 1 base at J, with 15 bases in the middle. This CDR3 is CASSHSRQNPNTEAFF. CDR3 nucleotide sequence: TGCGCCAGCAGCCATTCAAGACAGAACCCGAACACTGAAGCTTTCTTT.

The chain links TRBV28 to TRBJ2-3; D is perhaps TRBD2 (5 bases). Trimming left V 2 bases short and J 7 bases short, with 16 bases between. This CDR3 spans 15 amino acids. Germline V lookup: CDR1 MDHEN, CDR2 SYDVKM. CDR3 residues: CASSLTAGHSNTQYF. In nucleotides, the CDR3 is TGTGCCAGCAGTTTAACGGCGGGTCACTCCAATACGCAGTATTTT. Full variable domain (rest looked up from reference TRBV28 and TRBJ2-3): DVKVTQSSRYLVKRTGEKVFLECVQDMDHENMFWYRQDPGLGLRLIYFSYDVKMKEKGDIPEGYSVSREKKERFSLILESASTNQTSMYLCASSLTAGHSNTQYFGPGTRLTVL.

This clonotype was observed many times. The chain uses TRBV20-1 and TRBJ1-5; D is uncertain. The length of the CDR3 is 15 residues. V dropped 2 bases and J dropped 0 bases, with 11 bases sitting between them. The germline V gene encodes CDR1 DFQATT and CDR2 SNEGSKA (reference sequence). CDR3 nucleotides: TGCAGTGCTAGACTTAGCGAGTATAGCAATCAGCCCCAGCATTTT. Residues: CSARLSEYSNQPQHF.

The chain couples TRBV20-1 to TRBJ2-3, with D possibly called TRBD1 or TRBD2 (5 bases each). Per germline, CDR1 DFQATT and CDR2 SNEGSKA (reference sequence). Deletions cut 1 base from V and 1 base from J, with 12 bases between. CDR3 length equals 15 residues. In DNA, the CDR3 is TGCAGTGCTAGAGCCACTCGGGGCCGCACAGATACGCAGTATTTT. Encoded protein: CSARATRGRTDTQYF.

This clonotype appeared many times. The chain employs TRBV7-2 and TRBJ2-1; 7 positions agree with TRBD2. This CDR3 is 17 amino acids long. With V trimmed by 4 bases and J by 4 bases, 13 bases remained unmatched. CDR1 is SGHTA and CDR2 is FQGNSA in the germline V gene. CDR3 in amino acids: CASSSAGVRRGYNEQFF. The CDR3 DNA is TGTGCCAGCAGCTCCGCGGGAGTTAGGCGGGGGTACAATGAGCAGTTCTTC.